This is a list of T cell receptor beta chains from one sample in a study of T cell responses to AZD1222 COVID-19 vaccine. Assay: immunoSEQ multiplex PCR; the TCRdb copy retains only in-frame clones and omits some. The sample carries 95,000 to 110,000 clones, about 85% recorded once. The specimen comprised peripheral blood, sampled 28 days after the second AZD1222 dose. Every receptor here comes from an adult who received the AZD1222 COVID-19 vaccine. CDR3s include the opening cysteine and the closing phenylalanine or tryptophan. Each record gives: clone size, J gene, V gene, D gene, CDR3 protein, CDR3 DNA. The D gene is left open where the match is weak. Where a row states a size, it is once, few, many or the class of an expanded clone; other rows omit it.

>NA|TRBJ2-1|TRBV19|NA
CASRTSSYNEQFF
TGTGCCAGTAGGACTAGCTCCTACAATGAGCAGTTCTTC
>NA|TRBJ2-2|TRBV19|TRBD2
CASGPRTSGGAGELFF
TGTGCCAGTGGGCCCAGAACTAGCGGGGGGGCCGGGGAGCTGTTTTTT
>NA|TRBJ1-2|TRBV7-6|TRBD1
CASSLSGRGNYGYTF
TGTGCCAGCAGCTTATCGGGCAGGGGGAACTATGGCTACACCTTC
>NA|TRBJ2-1|TRBV2|NA
CASSELARKQFF
TGTGCCAGCAGTGAATTAGCGCGGAAACAGTTCTTC
>NA|TRBJ1-1|TRBV6-2/TRBV6-3|TRBD1
CASSPDRGPGNTEAFF
TGTGCCAGCAGTCCCGACAGGGGCCCGGGGAACACTGAAGCTTTCTTT
>NA|TRBJ2-7|TRBV6-5|NA
CASSSPIHEQYF
TGTGCCAGCAGCTCCCCAATCCACGAGCAGTACTTC
>once|TRBJ2-7|TRBV11-1|NA
CASSLGGRANAYEQYF
TGTGCCAGCAGCTTAGGAGGTCGGGCTAACGCCTACGAGCAGTACTTC
>NA|TRBJ1-4|TRBV5-8|NA
CASSVPASEKLFF
TGTGCCAGCAGCGTACCGGCGAGCGAAAAACTGTTTTTT
>NA|TRBJ2-7|TRBV7-7|TRBD2
CASSLDSSGGYEQYF
TGTGCCAGCAGCTTAGACTCTAGCGGGGGCTACGAGCAGTACTTC
>NA|TRBJ2-7|TRBV28|NA
CASSPRGGAREQYF
TGTGCCAGCAGTCCCCGGGGCGGGGCGAGGGAGCAGTACTTC
>NA|TRBJ1-2|TRBV4-3|NA
CASSPQAPANYGYTF
TGCGCCAGCAGCCCTCAGGCCCCCGCTAACTATGGCTACACCTTC
>NA|TRBJ1-2|TRBV5-6|NA
CASSLVGGYTF
TGTGCCAGCAGCTTGGTTGGTGGCTACACCTTC
>NA|TRBJ2-2|TRBV6-5|TRBD2
CASNRGGSTGELFF
TGTGCCAGCAATCGGGGCGGGAGTACCGGGGAGCTGTTTTTT
>few|TRBJ2-7|TRBV2|NA
CASKGQPSSYEQYF
TGTGCCAGCAAAGGACAGCCGAGCTCCTACGAGCAGTACTTC
>once|TRBJ2-3|TRBV4-2|NA
CASSQQIHLAQDTQYF
TGTGCCAGCAGCCAACAAATTCATCTAGCGCAAGATACGCAGTATTTT
>NA|TRBJ2-3|TRBV7-9|NA
CASSLAGGRSDTDTQYF
TGTGCCAGCAGCTTAGCGGGGGGGCGATCGGACACAGATACGCAGTATTTT
>NA|TRBJ2-7|TRBV27|NA
CASSFGATYEQYF
TGTGCCAGCAGTTTTGGGGCAACCTACGAGCAGTACTTC
>NA|TRBJ1-5|TRBV28|NA
CASSSHATPEAQHF
TGTGCCAGCAGCTCCCACGCGACACCGGAGGCGCAGCATTTT
>NA|TRBJ2-7|TRBV28|TRBD1
CASSPPAGGHEQYF
TGTGCCAGCAGTCCACCCGCAGGGGGCCACGAGCAGTACTTC
>NA|TRBJ1-2|TRBV6-5|NA
CASSYAAGDGYTF
TGTGCCAGCAGTTACGCCGCAGGGGATGGCTACACCTTC
>NA|TRBJ1-4|TRBV2|NA
CASSRKAWGEKLFF
TGTGCCAGCAGCCGGAAGGCTTGGGGAGAAAAACTGTTTTTT
>NA|TRBJ1-5|TRBV27|NA
CASSLSYGYSNQPQHF
TGTGCCAGCAGTTTATCGTACGGATATAGCAATCAGCCCCAGCATTTT
>once|TRBJ1-6|TRBV27|NA
CASSPVNNSPLHF
TGTGCCAGCAGCCCGGTTAATAATTCACCCCTCCACTTT
>NA|TRBJ2-1|TRBV10-3|NA
CAISTTGYNEQFF
TGTGCCATCAGCACAACAGGTTACAATGAGCAGTTCTTC
>NA|TRBJ1-5|TRBV6-4|TRBD1
CASNPGQGEGQPQHF
TGTGCCAGCAACCCGGGACAGGGAGAAGGGCAGCCCCAGCATTTT
>NA|TRBJ1-5|TRBV19|NA
CASSIGAGGLSNQPQHF
TGTGCCAGTAGTATAGGGGCGGGGGGATTGAGCAATCAGCCCCAGCATTTT
>NA|TRBJ2-4|TRBV6-5|NA
CASSYPEKNIQYF
TGTGCCAGCAGTTACCCCGAGAAAAACATTCAGTACTTC
>NA|TRBJ1-5|TRBV28|NA
CASSHLELGLGGNQPQHF
TGTGCCAGCAGCCACCTGGAACTGGGGCTTGGGGGCAATCAGCCCCAGCATTTT
>few|TRBJ1-5|TRBV19|TRBD1
CASRGQGARNQPQHF
TGTGCCAGTAGGGGTCAGGGGGCACGCAATCAGCCCCAGCATTTT
>NA|TRBJ2-1|TRBV13|TRBD1
CASSLEGAAEQFF
TGTGCCAGCAGCTTAGAGGGGGCGGCTGAGCAGTTCTTC
>NA|TRBJ2-7|TRBV9|NA
CASSVGGSPYEQYF
TGTGCCAGCAGCGTAGGAGGGTCCCCCTACGAGCAGTACTTC
>NA|TRBJ2-5|TRBV5-1|NA
CASSLGGRETQYF
TGCGCCAGCAGCCTGGGGGGTCGAGAGACCCAGTACTTC
>NA|TRBJ2-7|TRBV10-3|NA
CAISEFGRTPGEQYF
TGTGCCATCAGTGAGTTCGGCCGGACCCCCGGGGAGCAGTACTTC
>NA|TRBJ1-2|TRBV7-9|NA
CASSLYTWTGRHPNYGYTF
TGTGCCAGCAGCTTATATACCTGGACGGGCAGGCACCCTAACTATGGCTACACCTTC
>once|TRBJ1-3|TRBV3-1/TRBV3-2|TRBD1
CASSQDLTGTGNTIYF
TGTGCCAGCAGCCAAGACTTGACAGGGACGGGAAACACCATATATTTT
>NA|TRBJ2-5|TRBV5-4|TRBD1
CASSLAWAGGGEETQYF
TGTGCCAGCAGCTTGGCTTGGGCAGGGGGCGGAGAAGAGACCCAGTACTTC
>NA|TRBJ2-1|TRBV6-5|TRBD2
CASSLVAGGPYNEQFF
TGTGCCAGCAGTTTGGTAGCGGGGGGGCCCTACAATGAGCAGTTCTTC
>NA|TRBJ1-1|TRBV19|NA
CASIREDTEAFF
TGTGCCAGTATTAGGGAAGACACTGAAGCTTTCTTT
>few|TRBJ2-1|TRBV20-1|NA
CSASRTDEQFF
TGCAGTGCTAGCAGAACTGATGAGCAGTTCTTC
>NA|TRBJ1-5|TRBV7-8|TRBD1
CASSSETGDGNQPQHF
TGTGCCAGCAGCTCCGAGACAGGGGACGGCAATCAGCCCCAGCATTTT
>NA|TRBJ2-1|TRBV5-1|TRBD1
CASSPGQGSYNEQFF
TGCGCCAGCAGCCCTGGACAGGGATCCTACAATGAGCAGTTCTTC
>NA|TRBJ2-7|TRBV25-1|TRBD1
CASSPRQGAYEQYF
TGTGCCAGCAGTCCCCGACAGGGTGCCTACGAGCAGTACTTC
>NA|TRBJ2-2|TRBV28|TRBD1
CASSYPRDRSAGELFF
TGTGCCAGCAGTTACCCTCGGGACAGGTCGGCCGGGGAGCTGTTTTTT
>NA|TRBJ2-5|TRBV15|NA
CATSRGLVGQETQYF
TGTGCCACCAGCAGAGGGTTAGTCGGGCAAGAGACCCAGTACTTC
>NA|TRBJ1-6|TRBV30|NA
CAWSVHGGQVRVSPLHF
TGTGCCTGGAGTGTACACGGGGGGCAGGTCAGAGTTTCACCCCTCCACTTT
>once|TRBJ1-2|TRBV2|NA
CASNGRQDKRGGYTF
TGTGCCAGCAACGGCCGACAGGACAAGCGGGGAGGCTACACCTTC
>NA|TRBJ2-2|TRBV12-5|TRBD1
CASGSHFPRRHRGRNNTGELFF
TGTGCTAGTGGTTCCCATTTCCCGCGCCGACACAGGGGGCGAAACAACACCGGGGAGCTGTTTTTT
>NA|TRBJ2-3|TRBV7-2|TRBD2
CASSLAAVLLAGGTDTQYF
TGTGCCAGCAGCTTAGCTGCGGTATTACTAGCGGGGGGAACAGATACGCAGTATTTT
>NA|TRBJ2-7|TRBV4-2|NA
CASSQAETYEQYF
TGTGCCAGCAGCCAGGCGGAGACCTACGAGCAGTACTTC
>NA|TRBJ2-6|TRBV7-2|NA
CASSFGIGANVLTF
TGTGCCAGCAGCTTTGGAATCGGGGCCAACGTCCTGACTTTC
>once|TRBJ2-1|TRBV27|NA
CASSLTTGSSYNEQFF
TGTGCCAGCAGTTTAACAACAGGGAGCTCCTACAATGAGCAGTTCTTC
>NA|TRBJ1-6|TRBV7-8|TRBD1
CASSSGTGLVQDSPLHF
TGTGCCAGCAGCTCCGGGACAGGCCTCGTGCAAGATTCACCCCTCCACTTT
>NA|TRBJ2-2|TRBV6-5|TRBD1
CASSADRTGELFF
TGTGCCAGCAGCGCGGACAGGACTGGGGAGCTGTTTTTT
>NA|TRBJ2-7|TRBV6-5|TRBD2
CASSYRTSRYEQYF
TGTGCCAGCAGTTACCGGACTAGCCGCTACGAGCAGTACTTC
>NA|TRBJ2-7|TRBV12-3/TRBV12-4|NA
CASSLNRAYEQYF
TGTGCCAGCAGTTTGAACAGAGCCTACGAGCAGTACTTC
>NA|TRBJ2-5|TRBV4-2|NA
CASSQDGAGKETQYF
TGTGCCAGCAGCCAAGATGGGGCAGGGAAGGAGACCCAGTACTTC
>NA|TRBJ2-3|TRBV11-2|TRBD1
CASSSRDRNTDTQYF
TGTGCCAGCAGTTCCCGGGACAGGAACACAGATACGCAGTATTTT